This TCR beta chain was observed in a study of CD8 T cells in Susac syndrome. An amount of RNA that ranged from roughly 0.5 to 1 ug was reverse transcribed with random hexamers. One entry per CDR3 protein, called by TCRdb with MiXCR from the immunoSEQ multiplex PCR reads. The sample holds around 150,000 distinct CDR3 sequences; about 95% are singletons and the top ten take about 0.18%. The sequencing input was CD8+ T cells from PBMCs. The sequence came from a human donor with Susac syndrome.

CDR3 DNA: TGTGCCAGCAGCGATACAGGGGCCTGGGGCACTGAAGCTTTCTTT. This codes for CASSDTGAWGTEAFF. The chain is built from TRBV5-5 and TRBJ1-1; 7 bases fit TRBD1. Per the germline V gene, CDR1 is SGHKS and CDR2 is YYEKEE (reference sequence). The CDR3 is 15 amino acids. J gave up 4 bases and V 4 bases, and 10 bases lay outside the gene matches.